The rows below give T cell receptor beta chains drawn from one sample of a study of blood T cell repertoires in COVID-19. Profiled with immunoSEQ multiplex PCR; TCRdb holds only in-frame clones, not every one. In the table there are 150,000 to 200,000 clones, over 60% of which are singletons. Sequenced input: peripheral blood. The receptors originated from a man in his 60s with acute or convalescent COVID-19. Both conserved end residues are part of each CDR3. The order of the fields is J gene, clone size, V gene, D gene, CDR3 protein, CDR3 DNA. The D gene is left open where the match is weak. Clone size is stated in some rows and not others, as once, few, many or a class when expanded.

J gene: TRBJ1-1; clone size: -; V gene: TRBV7-6; D gene: -; CDR3 protein: CASSPGRYPEAFF; CDR3 DNA: TGTGCCAGCAGCCCCGGGAGGTACCCTGAAGCTTTCTTT
J gene: TRBJ1-5; clone size: once; V gene: TRBV6-5; D gene: -; CDR3 protein: CASSSRGGNQPQHF; CDR3 DNA: TGTGCCAGCAGTAGCAGGGGAGGCAATCAGCCCCAGCATTTT
J gene: TRBJ2-7; clone size: -; V gene: TRBV27; D gene: TRBD1; CDR3 protein: CAASRGTGAGEQYF; CDR3 DNA: TGTGCCGCCAGCAGGGGGACAGGGGCGGGAGAGCAGTACTTC
J gene: TRBJ2-1; clone size: -; V gene: TRBV27; D gene: -; CDR3 protein: CASSHLGGAFNEQFF; CDR3 DNA: TGTGCCAGCAGCCACTTGGGGGGGGCTTTCAATGAGCAGTTCTTC
J gene: TRBJ1-1; clone size: -; V gene: TRBV4-1; D gene: -; CDR3 protein: CASSQPTRNTEAFF; CDR3 DNA: TGCGCCAGCAGCCAACCCACAAGGAACACTGAAGCTTTCTTT
J gene: TRBJ2-5; clone size: -; V gene: TRBV30; D gene: TRBD1; CDR3 protein: CAWRGQGRETQYF; CDR3 DNA: TGTGCCTGGAGGGGACAGGGCCGTGAGACCCAGTACTTC
J gene: TRBJ1-1; clone size: -; V gene: TRBV5-8; D gene: TRBD1; CDR3 protein: CASSFGRTGGYTEAFF; CDR3 DNA: TGTGCCAGCAGCTTTGGAAGGACAGGGGGCTACACTGAAGCTTTCTTT
J gene: TRBJ1-6; clone size: -; V gene: TRBV6-5; D gene: TRBD1; CDR3 protein: CASSSQGQAQHSPLHF; CDR3 DNA: TGTGCCAGCAGTTCCCAGGGACAGGCCCAACACTCACCCCTCCACTTT
J gene: TRBJ2-7; clone size: many; V gene: TRBV19; D gene: -; CDR3 protein: CASSISSGSEQYF; CDR3 DNA: TGTGCCAGTAGTATCTCTTCGGGTAGCGAGCAGTACTTC
J gene: TRBJ2-2; clone size: once; V gene: TRBV7-3; D gene: TRBD2; CDR3 protein: CASSLWLAGGLFTGELFF; CDR3 DNA: TGTGCCAGCAGCTTATGGCTAGCGGGGGGCCTTTTCACCGGGGAGCTGTTTTTT
J gene: TRBJ2-3; clone size: -; V gene: TRBV3-1/TRBV3-2; D gene: -; CDR3 protein: CASSQNREDTQYF; CDR3 DNA: TGTGCCAGCAGCCAGAACAGGGAAGATACGCAGTATTTT
J gene: TRBJ1-1; clone size: -; V gene: TRBV29-1; D gene: TRBD1; CDR3 protein: CSANRGRTEAFF; CDR3 DNA: TGCAGCGCCAACAGGGGGCGCACTGAAGCTTTCTTT
J gene: TRBJ1-5; clone size: -; V gene: TRBV7-2; D gene: -; CDR3 protein: CASSLDRSLYSNQPQHF; CDR3 DNA: TGTGCCAGCAGCTTAGATCGCAGTCTTTATAGCAATCAGCCCCAGCATTTT
J gene: TRBJ1-3; clone size: -; V gene: TRBV4-1; D gene: -; CDR3 protein: CASSQTGVRNTIYF; CDR3 DNA: TGCGCCAGCAGCCAGACTGGAGTCAGAAACACCATATATTTT
J gene: TRBJ2-7; clone size: -; V gene: TRBV28; D gene: TRBD1; CDR3 protein: CASSDGQGRNEQYF; CDR3 DNA: TGTGCCAGCAGTGACGGACAGGGACGGAACGAGCAGTACTTC
J gene: TRBJ2-3; clone size: -; V gene: TRBV27; D gene: TRBD2; CDR3 protein: CASSLGRGGTDTQYF; CDR3 DNA: TGTGCCAGCAGTTTAGGGCGGGGGGGCACAGATACGCAGTATTTT
J gene: TRBJ2-7; clone size: -; V gene: TRBV27; D gene: -; CDR3 protein: CASSFGLGAYEQYF; CDR3 DNA: TGTGCCAGCAGTTTCGGACTGGGTGCCTACGAGCAGTACTTC
J gene: TRBJ1-2; clone size: -; V gene: TRBV5-1; D gene: TRBD1; CDR3 protein: CASRSPGTGIGRDGYTF; CDR3 DNA: TGCGCCAGCAGGAGCCCCGGGACAGGGATAGGACGAGATGGCTACACCTTC
J gene: TRBJ2-6; clone size: -; V gene: TRBV4-1; D gene: -; CDR3 protein: CASAMPIVAGANVLTF; CDR3 DNA: TGCGCCAGCGCCATGCCGATAGTAGCTGGGGCCAACGTCCTGACTTTC
J gene: TRBJ2-7; clone size: -; V gene: TRBV4-1; D gene: -; CDR3 protein: CASTRGGGDSYEQYF; CDR3 DNA: TGCGCCAGCACCAGAGGCGGGGGCGACTCCTACGAGCAGTACTTC
J gene: TRBJ1-3; clone size: -; V gene: TRBV5-1; D gene: -; CDR3 protein: CASSPLTQDSGNTIYF; CDR3 DNA: TGCGCCAGCAGCCCTCTCACCCAGGACTCTGGAAACACCATATATTTT
J gene: TRBJ2-3; clone size: few; V gene: TRBV7-9; D gene: TRBD2; CDR3 protein: CASSLGQPAGGTDTQYF; CDR3 DNA: TGTGCCAGCAGCTTAGGACAGCCCGCGGGGGGAACAGATACGCAGTATTTT
J gene: TRBJ1-2; clone size: once; V gene: TRBV2; D gene: -; CDR3 protein: CASDQGQSYYGYTF; CDR3 DNA: TGTGCCAGCGATCAAGGACAGTCATACTATGGCTACACCTTC
J gene: TRBJ2-5; clone size: -; V gene: TRBV7-3; D gene: -; CDR3 protein: CASSPSDSLGTQYF; CDR3 DNA: TGTGCCAGCAGCCCATCGGACAGCCTAGGGACCCAGTACTTC
J gene: TRBJ2-5; clone size: -; V gene: TRBV7-2; D gene: TRBD2; CDR3 protein: CASSLYGGASDGFQETQYF; CDR3 DNA: TGTGCCAGCAGCTTATACGGGGGGGCCTCAGATGGGTTCCAAGAGACCCAGTACTTC
J gene: TRBJ2-5; clone size: -; V gene: TRBV2; D gene: -; CDR3 protein: CASIAGQTNQETQYF; CDR3 DNA: TGTGCCAGCATTGCGGGGCAGACCAACCAAGAGACCCAGTACTTC